The 20 T cell receptor beta chains below were found in one sample sequenced in a study of T-cell memory formation after mild COVID-19. TCRdb re-derived calls from the 5' RACE reads in MiXCR, one entry per CDR3 protein. The repertoire consists of tens of thousands of distinct CDR3 sequences, with roughly 12% occurring once and the leading ten covering 41%. Sample: PBMCs or a T cell subset sorted from them (not recorded which). These receptors all come from a young man who had mild COVID-19 (a few samples of this study predate the infection). Cell type and time point are not known.

J is TRBJ2-7 and V is TRBV20-1, with D unresolved. This CDR3 is built from 13 residues. Germline V gives CDR1 DFQATT, CDR2 SNEGSKA (reference sequence). V lost 6 bases, J lost 5 bases, and 17 bases lay in between. The DNA for the CDR3 is TGCAGTGCCCTCGTTCCCCCCCTAGACGAGCAGTACGTC. Translating it yields CSALVPPLDEQYV.

This chain links TRBV7-9 with TRBJ2-7; D may be TRBD2 (5 bases). The CDR3 has 13 residues. The germline gives CDR1 SEHNR, CDR2 FQNEAQ (reference sequence). V was pared by 5 bases and J by 1 base, with 9 bases between. The CDR3 loop reads CASSPTSSYEQYF. The CDR3 nucleotides are TGTGCCAGCAGCCCTACTAGTTCCTACGAGCAGTACTTC.

This clonotype was recorded at least ten times. This chain uses TRBV4-2 with TRBJ2-3; 15 bases map to TRBD2. V was pared by 1 base and J by 4 bases, with 0 bases of the junction left unmatched. This CDR3 contains 16 residues. Germline V gives CDR1 LGHNA, CDR2 YNFKEQ. DNA of the CDR3: TGTGCCAGCAGCCAAGGGACTAGCGGGGGGGCAGATACGCAGTATTTT. It translates to CASSQGTSGGADTQYF.

J is TRBJ2-7 and V is TRBV5-1; TRBD1 aligns across 8 bases. Trimming at V came to 3 bases and at J to 0 bases, leaving 5 bases not matched to a gene. From germline, CDR1 is SGHRS and CDR2 YFSETQ. The length of the CDR3 is 15 residues. In nucleotides, the CDR3 is TGCGCCAGCAGCTCCGGGGACAGGAGCTCCTACGAGCAGTACTTC. Encoded protein: CASSSGDRSSYEQYF.

The V call is TRBV20-1, the J call TRBJ1-5, with D maybe TRBD1 (5 bases). The CDR3 spans 15 residues. V shed 5 bases and J shed 2 bases, with 16 bases lying between them. Germline V gives CDR1 DFQATT, CDR2 SNEGSKA (reference sequence). The CDR3 protein is CSARRDPAGNQPQHF. DNA for the CDR3: TGCAGTGCTCGGAGGGACCCCGCCGGCAATCAGCCCCAGCATTTT.

This clonotype appeared a few times. The J gene is TRBJ2-3, the V gene TRBV5-1; D is unclear. The CDR3 totals 12 residues. The germline V gene has CDR1 SGHRS and CDR2 YFSETQ. Between the trimmed V and J ends, which lost 2 bases and 6 bases, there was a span of 7 bases. The CDR3 nucleotides read TGCGCCAGCAGCTTATACTTGGATACGCAGTATTTT. Translation gives CASSLYLDTQYF.

The V and J genes are TRBV5-5 and TRBJ1-5, with D possibly matching TRBD1 (5 bases). Trimming removed 3 bases from V and 4 bases from J, with 17 bases in between. Germline CDR1 reads SGHKS; CDR2 reads YYEKEE (reference sequence). This CDR3 is 16 amino acids long. CDR3 in amino acids: CASSSYFGGSNQPQHF. The CDR3 bases are TGTGCCAGCAGCTCCTACTTCGGGGGGTCGAATCAGCCCCAGCATTTT.

This clonotype was detected many times. The J gene is TRBJ2-5, the V gene TRBV11-2; no clear D gene. Germline CDR1 and CDR2: SGHAT and FQNNGV. Trimming took off 4 bases at V and 7 bases at J, with 7 bases between the two ends. The CDR3 contains 11 residues. The chain's CDR3 is CASSSRRTQYF. CDR3 coding DNA: TGTGCCAGCAGCTCCCGCCGGACCCAGTACTTC.

This clonotype was counted only a few times. The rearrangement links TRBV9 to TRBJ2-5; D not resolved. Germline CDR1 and CDR2: SGDLS and YYNGEE. This CDR3 comprises 13 residues. The V end was cut by 4 bases, the J end by 4 bases, with 11 bases between. CDR3 loop: CASSPRRTETQYF. CDR3 nucleotide sequence: TGTGCCAGCAGCCCCCGCCGCACAGAGACCCAGTACTTC. The full variable domain, completed using reference TRBV9 and TRBJ2-5, is DSGVTQTPKHLITATGQRVTLRCSPRSGDLSVYWYQQSLDQGLQFLIQYYNGEERAKGNILERFSAQQFPDLHSELNLSSLELGDSALYFCASSPRRTETQYFGPGTRLLVL.

This clonotype came up a few times. The rearrangement uses TRBV5-8 and TRBJ1-2; perhaps TRBD1 as D (5 bases). Germline CDR1 SGHTS, CDR2 YDEGEE. Trimming removed 2 bases from V and 4 bases from J, with 15 bases in between. The CDR3 consists of 15 residues. The CDR3 DNA follows: TGTGCCAGCAGCTTTTGGGCCAGGGAGATCTATGGCTACACCTTC. Its translation: CASSFWAREIYGYTF.

This clonotype has ten or more counts. V and J are TRBV5-6 and TRBJ2-3, with TRBD2 matching 9 bases. The germline gives CDR1 SGHDT, CDR2 YYEEEE. The CDR3 totals 16 residues. V was clipped by 1 base and J by 2 bases; unmatched bases: 5. The CDR3 bases are TGTGCCAGCAGCTTGTTGGCTAGCGGGGACACAGATACGCAGTATTTT. Translated, it gives CASSLLASGDTDTQYF.

In this sample, this clonotype turned up a few times. This chain joins TRBV12-3 or TRBV12-4 and TRBJ2-2; TRBD2 matches at 8 bases. The CDR3 is 17 residues long. V lost 6 bases, J lost 0 bases, and 9 bases stayed unmatched. CDR3 loop: CASRDRAGGPNTGELFF. The CDR3 DNA reads as TGTGCCAGCAGGGACCGTGCGGGGGGACCGAACACCGGGGAGCTGTTTTTT.

The gene calls are TRBV20-1 and TRBJ1-1, with D perhaps matching TRBD1 (5 bases). The CDR3 sequence is 12 residues long. Germline CDR1 DFQATT, CDR2 SNEGSKA (reference sequence). V lost 0 bases, J lost 11 bases, and 13 bases lay in between. This chain's CDR3 is CSARDLTGAAFF. CDR3 bases: TGCAGTGCTAGAGACCTGACCGGGGCCGCTTTCTTT.

This clonotype has just a few counts. This chain connects TRBV6-2 or TRBV6-3 to TRBJ1-2, with 9 bases that match TRBD1. CDR3 size: 16 residues. Per the germline V gene, CDR1 is MNHEY and CDR2 is SVGEGT. V shed 2 bases, J shed 8 bases, and the junction held 12 bases outside the gene matches. CDR3 amino acids: CASSYANTGTGNGYTF. The CDR3 bases are TGTGCCAGCAGTTACGCAAACACCGGGACAGGGAACGGCTACACCTTC.

The J gene is TRBJ2-2, the V gene TRBV9; 9 bases match TRBD2. With V trimmed by 3 bases and J by 2 bases, 5 bases remained unmatched. CDR1 and CDR2 (germline): SGDLS, YYNGEE. The CDR3 is 16 residues long. The CDR3 sequence is CASSAPTSGNTGELFF. The DNA of the CDR3 is TGTGCCAGCAGCGCACCGACTAGCGGTAACACCGGGGAGCTGTTTTTT.

In its sample, this clonotype was seen many times. The chain joins TRBV4-3 to TRBJ2-5; 7 bases match TRBD1. Germline CDR1 reads LGHNA; CDR2 reads YSLEER. The CDR3 loop spans 15 amino acids. The V and J ends lost 0 bases and 2 bases, in that order; junction bases with no gene match: 3. The CDR3: CASSQDYRGQETQYF. CDR3 sequence (DNA): TGCGCCAGCAGCCAAGACTACAGGGGACAAGAGACCCAGTACTTC.

The sample holds a few counts of this clonotype. The gene calls are TRBV6-2 or TRBV6-3 and TRBJ1-5; TRBD1 might be the D (5 bases). The CDR3 spans 14 residues. Germline V gene lookup returns CDR1 MNHEY and CDR2 SVGEGT. V lost 2 bases and J lost 10, with 15 bases in between. The CDR3 loop is CASSYLTLRDPQHF. In DNA form, the CDR3 reads TGTGCCAGCAGTTACCTGACTCTCAGGGATCCCCAGCATTTT.

This clonotype appeared a few times. The chain employs TRBV7-9 and TRBJ2-7, with D perhaps being TRBD1 or TRBD2 (6 bases each). Germline V gene lookup returns CDR1 SEHNR and CDR2 FQNEAQ (reference sequence). The ends were cut back, 2 bases at V and 2 bases at J, with 16 bases in the middle. CDR3 length: 16 amino acids. CDR3: CASSLTAGDSPYEQYF. The CDR3 nucleotides read TGTGCCAGCAGCTTAACGGCAGGGGACTCACCCTACGAGCAGTACTTC.

The genes are TRBV3-1 and TRBJ2-6; 8 nucleotides line up with TRBD1. Per the germline V gene, CDR1 is LGHDT and CDR2 is YNNKEL (reference sequence). The V gene end was trimmed by 5 bases and the J gene end by 4 bases; junction bases not matched to a gene: 10. The CDR3 runs 17 residues. The CDR3 loop is CASSSGTGHSGANVLTF. The CDR3 nucleotides read TGTGCCAGCAGCTCCGGGACAGGACACAGCGGGGCCAACGTCCTGACTTTC. Combining the CDR3 with reference TRBV3-1 and TRBJ2-6 gives the whole variable domain DTAVSQTPKYLVTQMGNDKSIKCEQNLGHDTMYWYKQDSKKFLKIMFSYNNKELIINETVPNRFSPKSPDKAHLNLHINSLELGDSAVYFCASSSGTGHSGANVLTFGAGSRLTVL.

The chain couples TRBV7-9 to TRBJ2-2; 12 nucleotides match TRBD2. CDR1 SEHNR and CDR2 FQNEAQ come from the germline V gene (reference sequence). J gave up 4 bases and V 5 bases, and 2 bases lay outside the gene matches. The CDR3 runs 15 residues. The CDR3 is CASSRTSGVTGELFF. In DNA, the CDR3 is TGTGCCAGCAGCCGGACTAGCGGGGTCACCGGGGAGCTGTTTTTT.